The rows below give T cell receptor beta chains drawn from one sample of a study of CD8+ T cells in alopecia areata. The table came from immunoSEQ multiplex PCR; TCRdb's copy has only in-frame clones and leaves some out. The table lists under 200,000 clones, about two thirds of them singletons, with approximately 0.9% in the top ten. The sequences come from CD4+ T cells sorted from blood, collected at week 4, from a patient treated with tofacitinib. These receptors originate from a human donor with alopecia areata. CDR3s include the opening cysteine and the closing phenylalanine or tryptophan. The D gene is left open where the match is weak. Only some rows state a clone size, as once, few, many or a class for expanded clones.

j_call,cdr3_length,d_call,clone_size,v_call,cdr3_aa,cdr3_nt
TRBJ2-2,14,TRBD1,-,TRBV27,CASSLGTVPGELFF,TGTGCCAGCAGTCTGGGGACAGTTCCCGGGGAGCTGTTTTTT
TRBJ2-1,15,-,-,TRBV14,CASSQEHGVQNEQFF,TGTGCCAGCAGCCAAGAACATGGGGTACAGAATGAGCAGTTCTTC
TRBJ1-1,13,-,once,TRBV30,CAWRGFGYTEAFF,TGTGCCTGGAGAGGATTTGGGTACACTGAAGCTTTCTTT
TRBJ2-7,15,TRBD1,-,TRBV6-5,CASSYRATGIYEQYF,TGTGCCAGCAGTTATAGGGCGACAGGGATTTACGAGCAGTACTTC
TRBJ2-7,14,-,-,TRBV5-6,CASSLGRVIDEQYF,TGTGCCAGCAGCTTGGGCAGGGTCATCGACGAGCAGTACTTC
TRBJ1-6,16,TRBD1,-,TRBV27,CASRDRTGANNSPLHF,TGTGCCAGCAGGGATCGGACAGGGGCAAATAATTCACCCCTCCACTTT
TRBJ2-7,16,TRBD1,-,TRBV4-3,CASSQDKTGTNYEQYF,TGCGCCAGCAGCCAAGATAAGACAGGGACCAACTACGAGCAGTACTTC
TRBJ2-5,12,TRBD2,-,TRBV29-1,CSAPAGEETQYF,TGCAGCGCCCCAGCGGGGGAAGAGACCCAGTACTTC
TRBJ2-5,13,TRBD2,once,TRBV5-6,CASSIPSGETQYF,TGTGCCAGCAGCATACCTAGCGGGGAGACCCAGTACTTC
TRBJ1-5,13,TRBD1,-,TRBV30,CAWSGQGNQPQHF,TGTGCCTGGAGTGGACAGGGGAATCAGCCCCAGCATTTT
TRBJ1-1,14,-,-,TRBV7-2,CASSYLGGNTEAFF,TGTGCCAGCAGCTACCTCGGGGGGAACACTGAAGCTTTCTTT
TRBJ2-7,13,-,-,TRBV29-1,CSVRGTLLYEQYF,TGCAGCGTTCGTGGGACTCTCCTCTACGAGCAGTACTTC
TRBJ1-4,13,-,-,TRBV9,CASSGGTRGKLFF,TGTGCCAGCAGCGGGGGGACTCGTGGAAAACTGTTTTTT
TRBJ2-1,13,TRBD2,few,TRBV30,CAWMLAGRSEQFF,TGTGCCTGGATGCTAGCGGGGAGGAGTGAGCAGTTCTTC
TRBJ2-1,16,TRBD1,-,TRBV30,CAWRVMTGQNYNEQFF,TGTGCCTGGAGGGTCATGACGGGACAGAATTACAATGAGCAGTTCTTC
TRBJ1-6,15,TRBD1,-,TRBV30,CAWSAGTGASSPLHF,TGTGCCTGGAGCGCCGGGACAGGGGCTTCTTCACCCCTCCACTTT
TRBJ1-1,14,TRBD1,-,TRBV10-3,CAISNRGTDTEAFF,TGTGCCATCAGCAACAGGGGAACGGACACTGAAGCTTTCTTT
TRBJ2-7,14,-,-,TRBV4-3,CASSQARGRAEQYF,TGCGCCAGCAGCCAAGCTAGGGGAAGGGCCGAGCAGTACTTC
TRBJ1-4,14,-,-,TRBV30,CAWSGAIRNEKLFF,TGTGCCTGGAGTGGGGCGATCCGGAACGAAAAACTGTTTTTT
TRBJ2-5,13,-,once,TRBV25-1,CASSWTYQETQYF,TGTGCCAGCAGTTGGACCTACCAAGAGACCCAGTACTTC
TRBJ1-1,13,-,-,TRBV30,CAWSGPRHTEAFF,TGTGCCTGGAGCGGTCCAAGGCACACTGAAGCTTTCTTT
TRBJ2-6,16,-,few,TRBV29-1,CSVSDGGAAGANVLTF,TGCAGCGTCTCCGACGGGGGCGCAGCCGGGGCCAACGTCCTGACTTTC
TRBJ1-5,13,-,-,TRBV11-2,CASSTYSNQPQHF,TGTGCCAGCAGCACATATAGCAATCAGCCCCAGCATTTT
TRBJ2-3,18,TRBD2,-,TRBV7-8,CASSLGVASGASTDTQYF,TGTGCCAGCAGCTTAGGAGTGGCTAGCGGGGCGTCAACAGATACGCAGTATTTT
TRBJ2-1,15,-,-,TRBV7-2,CASRRKGLEHNEQFF,TGTGCCAGCAGGAGAAAGGGGCTAGAACACAATGAGCAGTTCTTC
TRBJ1-6,14,-,-,TRBV6-5,CASSETGIGSPLHF,TGTGCCAGCAGTGAAACAGGGATAGGTTCACCCCTCCACTTT
TRBJ1-2,14,TRBD1,-,TRBV11-2,CASRRPGTGGGYTF,TGTGCCAGCAGACGACCGGGGACAGGGGGCGGCTACACCTTC
TRBJ2-1,14,-,-,TRBV29-1,CSVRGILPYNEQFF,TGCAGCGTTCGAGGGATTCTTCCCTACAATGAGCAGTTCTTC
TRBJ2-7,13,-,-,TRBV29-1,CSVEDNASYEQYF,TGCAGCGTTGAAGACAACGCATCCTACGAGCAGTACTTC
TRBJ2-7,16,TRBD1,once,TRBV18,CASSHFGQGPTYEQYF,TGTGCCAGCTCACACTTCGGACAGGGTCCGACCTACGAGCAGTACTTC
TRBJ2-7,15,TRBD2,-,TRBV9,CASSTHSGGPYEQYF,TGTGCCAGCAGCACTCATAGCGGGGGGCCCTACGAGCAGTACTTC
TRBJ2-3,16,TRBD2,-,TRBV7-6,CASSTLAGASTDTQYF,TGTGCCAGCAGCACCCTAGCGGGGGCTAGCACAGATACGCAGTATTTT
TRBJ1-1,12,TRBD1,few,TRBV10-3,CAINPGQGAPFF,TGTGCCATCAACCCGGGACAGGGGGCACCTTTCTTT
TRBJ1-2,13,-,-,TRBV2,CASSMTVNYGYTF,TGTGCCAGCAGTATGACAGTGAACTATGGCTACACCTTC
TRBJ2-7,13,-,few,TRBV29-1,CSVGLGRGREQYF,TGCAGCGTTGGCCTCGGACGAGGCAGGGAGCAGTACTTC